This T cell receptor (beta chain) was recovered during a study of blood T cell dynamics during melanoma immunotherapy (dated by TCRdb to the early 2020s). As for the study more broadly: All patients had metastatic melanoma and were given first-line pembrolizumab or nivolumab plus ipilimumab as standard of care in the United Kingdom. To find early correlates of response, peripheral T cell receptor repertoires were profiled in metastatic melanoma patients before and after one cycle of checkpoint inhibitor therapy. Consecutive patients formed a training cohort, and a further independent group of patients from the same centre was pooled into an external validation set. The full study reports these points: The study could not determine whether the T cell clones driving repertoire changes were melanoma-specific or reflected general immune activation. Patients who later achieved disease control showed a bifurcated PBMC repertoire reorganization at W3, with increased clonality or increased diversity, unlike progressors. The relatively small sample size was acknowledged as something that could potentially limit how far the results can be generalized.

A fixed 350 ng of DNA was loaded for every bulk PBMC sample. TCR beta CDR3 sequences were amplified from genomic DNA with the immunoSEQ TCRb Assay kit following manufacturer instructions. The KAPA Library Quantification Kit for Illumina platforms was used to quantify pooled libraries by qPCR. Sequencing of the pooled libraries was done on an Illumina NextSeq 500, with clustering at roughly 0.55-1.1 pM. Per the source publication's procedure: The TCR data were analyzed using immunoSEQ ANALYZER and the R LymphoSeq package. A rearrangement efficiency score was calculated as productive divided by the sum of productive and non-productive CDR3 sequences. Clonality was measured with the Gini coefficient and diversity with the Renyi index at alpha=1, and both measures were compared pairwise between timepoints within each patient. In LymphoSeq, clonal relatedness was computed with an edit distance of 3 and repertoire similarity was computed with the Bhattacharyya coefficient. Linear discriminant analysis on week-3 changes in clonality and diversity was built with the R MASS and caret packages to classify response. Sourced from immuneACCESS, this table was stored by TCRdb with only in-frame sequences that have V and J called. A share of the clones is absent; for the studies checked, an unresolved V gene accounts for under half, and the remainder has no known explanation. From that table come the V and J calls and clone size; the DNA was used to work out D and trimming. The sample yields some 10,000 clones; roughly 80% were counted once. About 20% of the sample is in the top ten clones.

Reading the label with the study, this specimen's time point is: week 3, after first cycle of checkpoint inhibitor. Blood samples were taken at two points: before treatment (T0) and at week 3 (W3), which came after the first cycle of checkpoint blockade. Except for a couple of patients with rapid clinical progression, response was assessed 12 weeks after the first infusion by RECIST 1.1; disease control meant complete response, partial response or stable disease. Patients were not eligible if they had prior systemic cancer treatment, concomitant immunosuppressant therapy or synchronous other active malignancies. Both bulk PBMC and plasma cell-free DNA were sequenced for TCR beta so that circulating cells and T cell turnover could be tracked. PBMC were isolated from blood with Lymphoprep and SepMate tubes, followed by red cell lysis. QIAamp DNA Blood Mini kits were used to extract DNA from both PBMC and sorted T cell subsets.

A distance of 14 bases separates the germline ends of V and J, which lose 1 base and 6 bases respectively. The CDR3 sequence holds 15 residues, the cysteine and phenylalanine included. Only CDR3 DNA remains: 45 bases, in frame from the first base. As encoded in the germline V gene (reference sequence), CDR1 is SEHNR while CDR2 is FQNEAQ. Only one count was recorded for this clone. Its antigen target is currently unknown. No base quality information exists; no much larger clone differs at one position. Sequencing used blood, obtained from a patient treated with checkpoint blockade. The TCR was taken from a human donor with melanoma. Recombination linked TRBV7-9 to TRBJ2-3, and the D gene may be TRBD2, 6 bases matching. DNA sequence: TGTGCCAGCAGCTTAGAGGGAGGCGCCCGTGATACGCAGTATTTT. This is translated as CASSLEGGARDTQYF. With the portions outside the CDR3 filled from the reference TRBV7-9 and TRBJ2-3 genes, the complete variable region becomes DTGVSQNPRHKITKRGQNVTFRCDPISEHNRLYWYRQTLGQGPEFLTYFQNEAQLEKSRLLSDRFSAERPKGSFSTLEIQRTEQGDSAMYLCASSLEGGARDTQYFGPGTRLTVL.